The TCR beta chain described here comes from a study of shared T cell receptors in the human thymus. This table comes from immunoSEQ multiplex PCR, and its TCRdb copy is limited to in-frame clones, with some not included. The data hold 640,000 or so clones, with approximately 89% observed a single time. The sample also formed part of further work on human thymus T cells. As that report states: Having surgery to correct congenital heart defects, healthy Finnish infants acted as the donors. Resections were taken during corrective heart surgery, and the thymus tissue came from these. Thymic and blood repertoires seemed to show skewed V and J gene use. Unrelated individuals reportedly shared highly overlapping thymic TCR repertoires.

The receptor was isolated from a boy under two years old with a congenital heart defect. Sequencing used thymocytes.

Written as DNA, the CDR3 is TGTGCCAGCAGCTTACCTACGGACAGGGTTCGGGGGACCCAGTACTTC. Translating gives CASSLPTDRVRGTQYF. The rearrangement links TRBV5-4 to TRBJ2-5; 8 nucleotides line up with TRBD1. Germline loops: CDR1 SGHNT, CDR2 YYREEE (reference sequence). Trimming cost V 2 bases and J 7 bases; bases outside gene matches: 13. This CDR3 contains 16 residues. Supplemented by reference TRBV5-4 and TRBJ2-5, the full variable domain reads ETGVTQSPTHLIKTRGQQVTLRCSSQSGHNTVSWYQQALGQGPQFIFQYYREEENGRGNFPPRFSGLQFPNYSSELNVNALELDDSALYLCASSLPTDRVRGTQYFGPGTRLLVL.